The T cell receptor beta chain described here comes from a study of blood T cell repertoires in COVID-19. Study background: Samples representing acute and convalescent COVID-19 were sourced from the United States, Italy and Spain. PBMCs, B-cell-depleted T cells, or T cells were the source of the cDNA or gDNA that made up the material.

Sequenced by immunoSEQ multiplex PCR; TCRdb stores in-frame clones only, minus some. Among 250,000 to 300,000 clones listed, 91% were seen once. Worth noting for this clone: Other DNA sequences in this specimen translate into the identical CDR3.

Per the germline V gene, CDR1 is GTSNPN and CDR2 is SVGIG (reference sequence). The CDR3 has 11 residues. Study members were between roughly 18 and 100 years old and lived in fewer than 30 US regions. Participants' own reports of clinical history determined their cohort assignment. The chain employs TRBV30 and TRBJ1-4; D call uncertain. Sequenced: PBMCs or T cells enriched from blood (not recorded which). The clonotype comes from a human donor in a cohort exposed to, infected with or recovered from COVID-19 (not recorded which). The donor label of this sample is uncertain. The CDR3 DNA follows: TGTGCGCGGGCAACTAATGAAAAACTGTTTTTT. Translated, it gives CARATNEKLFF.